The rows below give T cell receptor beta chains drawn from one sample of a study of shared clonotypes between healthy human individuals. Repertoires were generated with immunoSEQ multiplex PCR, while TCRdb's copy carries only in-frame clones and drops some. The table lists 2 million to 2.5 million clones, about 90% of them singletons. Sequencing was done on a sample of naive CD4+ T cells from PBMCs. These receptors came from a man aged 18 to 29 in good health. Some clones in this sample may be carry-over from other donors' samples. The CDR3 runs from the conserved cysteine through the conserved F or W. The order of the fields is V gene, J gene, clone size, D gene, CDR3 protein, CDR3 DNA. A D gene is named only where the DNA matches it firmly. Rows may omit the clone size; those that give it use once, few, many or a size class.

TRBV2,TRBJ1-1,NA,NA,CASSYYNEAFF,TGTGCCAGCAGTTATTATAATGAAGCTTTCTTT
TRBV9,TRBJ1-2,NA,NA,CASSVLSNYGYTF,TGTGCCAGCAGCGTACTCAGTAACTATGGCTACACCTTC
TRBV29-1,TRBJ1-1,few,NA,CSWGANMNTEAFF,TGCAGTTGGGGGGCAAACATGAACACTGAAGCTTTCTTT
TRBV5-1,TRBJ2-3,NA,NA,CASSLTSSNTDTQYF,TGCGCCAGCAGCTTGACTAGCTCGAACACAGATACGCAGTATTTT
TRBV28,TRBJ1-1,NA,TRBD1,CASSRNRDRETEAFF,TGTGCCAGCAGCCGAAACCGGGACAGGGAAACTGAAGCTTTCTTT
TRBV5-1,TRBJ2-3,NA,NA,CASKRDTGTDTQYF,TGCGCCAGTAAACGGGACACAGGTACAGATACGCAGTATTTT
TRBV2,TRBJ1-1,NA,NA,CASRGLRNTEAFF,TGTGCCAGCAGGGGGCTCAGGAACACTGAAGCTTTCTTT
TRBV19,TRBJ2-6,NA,TRBD1,CASRLDGTGGAGANVLTF,TGTGCCAGTAGGCTCGACGGGACAGGGGGCGCCGGGGCCAACGTCCTGACTTTC
TRBV30,TRBJ2-2,NA,NA,CAWSVTQTNTGELFF,TGTGCCTGGAGTGTAACACAGACGAACACCGGGGAGCTGTTTTTT
TRBV7-9,TRBJ1-5,NA,NA,CASSLGGGDQPQHF,TGTGCCAGCAGCTTAGGAGGGGGAGATCAGCCCCAGCATTTT
TRBV6-1,TRBJ2-3,NA,TRBD1,CASSLRTGADTQYF,TGTGCCAGCAGTCTACGGACAGGGGCCGATACGCAGTATTTT
TRBV19,TRBJ2-7,NA,NA,CASSIGSPANYEQYF,TGTGCCAGTAGTATTGGTAGTCCCGCCAACTACGAGCAGTACTTC
TRBV10-3,TRBJ2-7,NA,TRBD2,CAIRGGLAGVDEQYF,TGTGCCATCAGGGGGGGACTAGCGGGAGTTGACGAGCAGTACTTC
TRBV7-8,TRBJ2-5,NA,NA,CASSSRGERQETQYF,TGTGCCAGCAGCTCCAGAGGGGAGCGGCAAGAGACCCAGTACTTC
TRBV7-9,TRBJ2-7,NA,TRBD2,CASSQPGGDGRGRWEQYF,TGTGCCAGCAGCCAGCCCGGAGGGGACGGGAGGGGGAGATGGGAGCAGTACTTC
TRBV30,TRBJ2-5,NA,NA,CAWSDRRGGPKAGYF,TGTGCCTGGAGTGACCGACGGGGCGGGCCCAAGGCCGGTTACTTC
TRBV4-1,TRBJ2-2,NA,NA,CASSHLIDAGELFF,TGCGCCAGCAGCCACCTAATAGATGCCGGGGAGCTGTTTTTT
TRBV10-3,TRBJ2-7,NA,NA,CAISAGRGSKGEQYF,TGTGCCATCAGTGCGGGACGGGGGAGCAAGGGAGAGCAGTACTTC
TRBV4-1,TRBJ2-3,NA,NA,CASSQDPAKGTDTQYF,TGCGCCAGCAGCCAAGATCCAGCCAAGGGCACAGATACGCAGTATTTT
TRBV19,TRBJ2-1,once,TRBD2,CASTKQPGLAGGLTNNEQFF,TGTGCCAGTACTAAACAACCGGGACTAGCGGGAGGCCTCACTAACAATGAGCAGTTCTTC
TRBV11-3,TRBJ2-3,NA,NA,CASSLSADTQYF,TGTGCCAGCAGCTTATCTGCAGATACGCAGTATTTT
TRBV20-1,TRBJ1-1,NA,NA,CSARGGPEAFF,TGCAGTGCTAGGGGGGGGCCCGAAGCTTTCTTT
TRBV19,TRBJ2-1,NA,NA,CASSLGQTGNEQFF,TGTGCCAGTAGTCTCGGACAGACAGGCAATGAGCAGTTCTTC
TRBV7-6,TRBJ2-7,NA,NA,CASSLVPSGVRNSYEQYF,TGTGCCAGCAGCTTAGTACCGTCGGGCGTGAGGAACTCCTACGAGCAGTACTTC
TRBV5-1,TRBJ2-7,NA,NA,CASSETLYEQYF,TGCGCCAGCAGCGAGACGTTGTACGAGCAGTACTTC
TRBV25-1,TRBJ2-1,NA,TRBD2,CASIRAGGSYNEQFF,TGTGCCAGCATCAGAGCGGGAGGTTCCTACAATGAGCAGTTCTTC
TRBV10-3,TRBJ2-3,NA,NA,CATSRWETTTDTQYF,TGTGCCACCAGTAGATGGGAGACCACCACAGATACGCAGTATTTT
TRBV2,TRBJ2-7,NA,TRBD1,CASSEVFGTGVAEQYF,TGTGCCAGCAGTGAGGTATTCGGGACAGGGGTAGCGGAGCAGTACTTC
TRBV11-3,TRBJ2-2,once,NA,CASSRGVGELFF,TGTGCCAGCAGCCGTGGCGTCGGGGAGCTGTTTTTT
TRBV14,TRBJ1-1,NA,NA,CASSQGLDTEAFF,TGTGCCAGCAGCCAGGGGTTGGACACTGAAGCTTTCTTT
TRBV30,TRBJ1-2,NA,NA,CAWSYRPANGYTF,TGTGCCTGGAGTTACCGACCGGCTAACGGCTACACCTTC
TRBV19,TRBJ2-4,NA,NA,CASRGSSLGKNIQYF,TGTGCCAGTAGGGGGAGTAGCCTAGGCAAAAACATTCAGTACTTC
TRBV28,TRBJ1-2,NA,TRBD1,CASSPRQGWNYGYTF,TGTGCCAGCAGCCCCAGACAGGGTTGGAACTATGGCTACACCTTC
TRBV28,TRBJ2-3,once,NA,CASSSYRVRGTDTQYF,TGTGCCAGCAGTTCCTACAGGGTCCGGGGCACAGATACGCAGTATTTT
TRBV29-1,TRBJ1-2,NA,TRBD1,CSGEDRSYGYTF,TGCAGCGGGGAGGACAGGAGCTATGGCTACACCTTC
TRBV16,TRBJ1-4,NA,NA,CASSQFNNGEKLFF,TGTGCCAGCAGCCAATTTAACAATGGAGAAAAACTGTTTTTT
TRBV7-9,TRBJ2-3,NA,NA,CASSLAGGGDTQYF,TGTGCCAGCAGCTTAGCGGGAGGTGGGGATACGCAGTATTTT
TRBV9,TRBJ2-2,NA,TRBD1,CASSVSGDRGYGELFF,TGTGCCAGCAGCGTTTCAGGGGACAGGGGATACGGGGAGCTGTTTTTT
TRBV6-5,TRBJ2-7,NA,TRBD1,CASSLTRDRGDEQYF,TGTGCCAGCAGTCTCACCCGGGACAGGGGTGACGAGCAGTACTTC
TRBV2,TRBJ2-1,NA,NA,CASSEERLLGSNEQFF,TGTGCCAGCAGTGAAGAAAGACTCCTCGGGTCCAATGAGCAGTTCTTC
TRBV7-8,TRBJ1-4,NA,NA,CASSKGATNEKLFF,TGTGCCAGCAGCAAGGGAGCAACTAATGAAAAACTGTTTTTT
TRBV28,TRBJ2-3,NA,TRBD2,CASTKPGLESDTQYF,TGTGCCAGCACGAAACCGGGACTAGAATCAGATACGCAGTATTTT
TRBV28,TRBJ2-3,NA,NA,CASSSVGDLPIGTDTQYF,TGTGCCAGCAGTTCTGTCGGAGACCTTCCAATCGGCACAGATACGCAGTATTTT
TRBV5-1,TRBJ2-2,NA,TRBD2,CASSPAGLAESGELFF,TGCGCCAGCAGCCCGGCTGGACTAGCGGAGTCCGGGGAGCTGTTTTTT
TRBV19,TRBJ1-1,NA,NA,CASSTTRGGSEAFF,TGTGCCAGTAGTACAACCCGGGGGGGGTCTGAAGCTTTCTTT
TRBV5-1,TRBJ2-3,once,NA,CASSRGDRFYTDTQYF,TGCGCCAGCAGCCGGGGGGACAGATTTTACACAGATACGCAGTATTTT
TRBV6-5,TRBJ2-7,NA,TRBD1,CASSYGQGNEQYF,TGTGCCAGCAGTTACGGACAGGGTAACGAGCAGTACTTC
TRBV28,TRBJ2-5,NA,NA,CASVGERDNQGETQYF,TGTGCCAGCGTTGGGGAGCGGGACAACCAGGGGGAGACCCAGTACTTC
TRBV28,TRBJ1-3,NA,NA,CASSEGPSTRGNTIYF,TGTGCCAGCAGTGAAGGTCCATCCACTCGAGGAAACACCATATATTTT
TRBV7-9,TRBJ2-3,NA,NA,CASSFPIGRDTDTQYF,TGTGCCAGCAGCTTCCCCATAGGGCGGGACACAGATACGCAGTATTTT
TRBV9,TRBJ2-7,NA,NA,CASSVAGTETYEQYF,TGTGCCAGCAGCGTAGCTGGAACAGAGACCTACGAGCAGTACTTC
TRBV28,TRBJ2-1,NA,NA,CASNRDSYNEQFF,TGTGCCAGCAACCGGGACTCCTACAATGAGCAGTTCTTC
TRBV30,TRBJ2-7,NA,NA,CAWSVPGRSSYEQYF,TGTGCCTGGAGTGTCCCAGGGAGAAGCTCCTACGAGCAGTACTTC
TRBV27,TRBJ1-2,NA,NA,CASSLSGTRGGYTF,TGTGCCAGCAGTTTAAGTGGGACCCGAGGGGGCTACACCTTC
TRBV10-3,TRBJ2-7,NA,TRBD2,CAISEVDGGGYEQYF,TGTGCCATCAGTGAGGTTGATGGGGGGGGCTACGAGCAGTACTTC
TRBV6-6,TRBJ2-7,NA,NA,CASGRGAEVQYF,TGTGCCAGCGGGAGGGGGGCGGAAGTGCAGTACTTC
TRBV7-2,TRBJ1-2,NA,NA,CASSLAGVGGYTF,TGTGCCAGCAGCTTAGCCGGGGTTGGTGGCTACACCTTC
TRBV6-6,TRBJ1-4,once,TRBD1,CASSYPLRDRREKLFF,TGTGCCAGCAGTTACCCCCTGAGGGACAGACGCGAAAAACTGTTTTTT
TRBV28,TRBJ1-1,NA,TRBD1,CASRGQGLGNTEAFF,TGTGCCAGCAGGGGACAGGGGCTTGGAAACACTGAAGCTTTCTTT
TRBV27,TRBJ1-3,NA,NA,CASSQTLRGGNTIYF,TGTGCCAGCAGTCAAACCCTCCGGGGAGGAAACACCATATATTTT